These T cell receptor beta chains were read from a single sample in a study of blood T cell repertoires in COVID-19. The table came from immunoSEQ multiplex PCR; TCRdb's copy has only in-frame clones and leaves some out. The data contain 170,000 or so clones, around nine tenths of them seen just once; the ten biggest clones take up 0.85% to 0.95%. Input material: peripheral blood. These receptors were taken from a woman aged 18-29 years who had recovered from COVID-19. Each CDR3 is given with its conserved first and last residue. The D gene is left open where the match is weak. Some rows have no size entry. The others give once, few or many, or a class for an expanded clone.

cdr3_aa,cdr3_nt,d_call,v_call,j_call,clone_size
CASTDRASGNTIYF,TGTGCCAGCACCGACAGGGCCTCTGGAAACACCATATATTTT,TRBD1,TRBV28,TRBJ1-3,NA
CASSSWDRGIGQPQHF,TGTGCCAGCAGTTCCTGGGACAGGGGAATAGGGCAGCCCCAGCATTTT,TRBD1,TRBV6-5,TRBJ1-5,once
CASSYSPRTGVTGANVLTF,TGTGCCAGCAGTTACTCCCCCCGGACAGGGGTTACTGGGGCCAACGTCCTGACTTTC,TRBD1,TRBV6-2/TRBV6-3,TRBJ2-6,few
CASSSYGEQYF,TGTGCCAGCAGTTCTTACGGGGAGCAGTACTTC,NA,TRBV6-2/TRBV6-3,TRBJ2-7,NA
CASSLASGSIRADTQYF,TGTGCCAGCAGCTTAGCTTCCGGGAGTATTAGGGCAGATACGCAGTATTTT,NA,TRBV7-2,TRBJ2-3,NA
CASSTSSKGGNEQFF,TGTGCCAGCAGCACAAGCTCCAAGGGAGGCAATGAGCAGTTCTTC,NA,TRBV5-8,TRBJ2-1,NA
CASSFPPPSNEQFF,TGTGCCAGCAGCTTTCCCCCCCCTAGTAATGAGCAGTTCTTC,NA,TRBV13,TRBJ2-1,NA
CASSAIQGAEAFF,TGTGCCAGCAGCGCCATTCAGGGCGCTGAAGCTTTCTTT,NA,TRBV9,TRBJ1-1,NA
CASGRTSGGVDEQFF,TGTGCCAGCGGCCGGACTAGCGGGGGGGTGGATGAGCAGTTCTTC,TRBD2,TRBV6-4,TRBJ2-1,few
CASSLPGLAEETQYF,TGTGCCAGCAGCCTACCGGGACTAGCGGAAGAGACCCAGTACTTC,TRBD2,TRBV6-2/TRBV6-3,TRBJ2-5,NA
CASSQDYRGPNTEAFF,TGTGCCAGCAGCCAAGATTACAGGGGTCCGAACACTGAAGCTTTCTTT,TRBD1,TRBV14,TRBJ1-1,NA
CASSSDIRDYNEQFF,TGTGCCAGCAGCTCCGATATCCGGGATTACAATGAGCAGTTCTTC,NA,TRBV13,TRBJ2-1,NA
CATGREGLDTQYF,TGTGCGACGGGGCGGGAGGGCCTAGATACGCAGTATTTT,TRBD2,TRBV2,TRBJ2-3,NA
CASSMSGGSSYEQYF,TGTGCCAGTAGTATGTCAGGGGGCAGCTCCTACGAGCAGTACTTC,TRBD1,TRBV19,TRBJ2-7,NA
CASSPRDSRVDTQYF,TGTGCCAGCAGCCCCCGGGACTCTAGGGTAGATACGCAGTATTTT,NA,TRBV9,TRBJ2-3,NA
CASALGTAGDTQYF,TGTGCTAGTGCCTTAGGGACAGCCGGCGATACGCAGTATTTT,TRBD1,TRBV12-5,TRBJ2-3,NA
CASSLSFGAGDETQYF,TGTGCCAGCAGTTTGTCCTTTGGCGCGGGGGACGAGACCCAGTACTTC,TRBD2,TRBV27,TRBJ2-5,NA
CATQRGVRGTQYF,TGTGCCACCCAACGGGGGGTACGAGGGACCCAGTACTTC,TRBD2,TRBV7-2,TRBJ2-5,NA
CASTPWAGGVNEQFF,TGTGCCAGCACCCCGTGGGCGGGAGGGGTCAATGAGCAGTTCTTC,TRBD2,TRBV27,TRBJ2-1,NA
CASVQGEGGYTF,TGTGCCAGCGTCCAGGGCGAAGGTGGCTACACCTTC,NA,TRBV2,TRBJ1-2,NA
CASGSSGEGETQYF,TGTGCCAGCGGGTCTAGCGGGGAGGGAGAGACCCAGTACTTC,TRBD2,TRBV3-1/TRBV3-2,TRBJ2-5,NA
CASSFAAPSGGASSDTQYF,TGTGCCAGCAGCTTCGCAGCGCCTAGCGGGGGGGCCTCGTCTGATACGCAGTATTTT,TRBD2,TRBV11-2,TRBJ2-3,NA
CATSRDGHKNTEAFF,TGTGCCACCAGCAGAGATGGACACAAGAACACTGAAGCTTTCTTT,NA,TRBV15,TRBJ1-1,NA
CASSPGSSAYNEQFF,TGTGCCAGCAGCCCCGGTTCTAGCGCCTACAATGAGCAGTTCTTC,NA,TRBV9,TRBJ2-1,NA
CASSYSRELAGSYNEQFF,TGTGCCAGCAGTTACTCGAGGGAGCTAGCGGGCTCCTACAATGAGCAGTTCTTC,TRBD2,TRBV6-2/TRBV6-3,TRBJ2-1,NA
CASSLSQGTEAFF,TGTGCCAGCAGCTTGTCGCAGGGGACTGAAGCTTTCTTT,NA,TRBV5-6,TRBJ1-1,NA
CASSLLGRDSGANVLTF,TGTGCCAGCAGTTTATTGGGCAGAGACTCTGGGGCCAACGTCCTGACTTTC,NA,TRBV28,TRBJ2-6,NA
CATSDQGVGGYTF,TGTGCCACCAGTGATCAGGGGGTAGGAGGCTACACCTTC,TRBD1,TRBV24-1,TRBJ1-2,once
CASSSGPNTEAFF,TGTGCCAGCAGTTCGGGTCCGAACACTGAAGCTTTCTTT,NA,TRBV12-3/TRBV12-4,TRBJ1-1,NA
CASSPGHRGGTEAFF,TGTGCCAGCAGCCCCGGGCACCGGGGAGGAACTGAAGCTTTCTTT,NA,TRBV6-5,TRBJ1-1,NA
CASSPELGLGNTIYF,TGTGCCAGCAGCCCCGAGTTGGGCTTGGGAAACACCATATATTTT,NA,TRBV7-8,TRBJ1-3,NA
CATSENTGGPYNEQFF,TGTGCCACCAGTGAAAATACAGGGGGCCCCTACAATGAGCAGTTCTTC,TRBD1,TRBV24-1,TRBJ2-1,NA
CASSRSFSYGYTF,TGTGCCAGCTCTCGGAGTTTTAGCTATGGCTACACCTTC,NA,TRBV6-5,TRBJ1-2,NA
CASSLRGGPEAFF,TGTGCCAGCAGTTTACGAGGGGGACCTGAAGCTTTCTTT,NA,TRBV27,TRBJ1-1,NA
CASGYMGTGIYDTEAFF,TGTGCTAGTGGGTATATGGGGACAGGGATTTACGACACTGAAGCTTTCTTT,TRBD1,TRBV12-5,TRBJ1-1,NA
CASSIRQGNQPQHF,TGTGCCAGTAGTATTCGCCAGGGGAATCAGCCCCAGCATTTT,NA,TRBV19,TRBJ1-5,NA
CASSYGGRTYNEQFF,TGTGCCAGCAGTTACGGCGGGAGAACCTACAATGAGCAGTTCTTC,TRBD2,TRBV6-5,TRBJ2-1,NA
CAGRPRGSNYGYTF,TGTGCCGGTAGACCCCGGGGTTCTAACTATGGCTACACCTTC,NA,TRBV19,TRBJ1-2,NA
CASRNLGGANTGELFF,TGTGCCAGCAGAAATTTGGGGGGGGCGAACACCGGGGAGCTGTTTTTT,TRBD2,TRBV28,TRBJ2-2,NA
CASSPGLAGASRPYNEQFF,TGTGCCAGCTCACCCGGACTAGCGGGCGCCTCAAGGCCCTACAATGAGCAGTTCTTC,TRBD2,TRBV18,TRBJ2-1,NA
CATGTGEQPQHF,TGTGCCACCGGGACAGGGGAACAGCCCCAGCATTTT,TRBD1,TRBV24-1,TRBJ1-5,NA